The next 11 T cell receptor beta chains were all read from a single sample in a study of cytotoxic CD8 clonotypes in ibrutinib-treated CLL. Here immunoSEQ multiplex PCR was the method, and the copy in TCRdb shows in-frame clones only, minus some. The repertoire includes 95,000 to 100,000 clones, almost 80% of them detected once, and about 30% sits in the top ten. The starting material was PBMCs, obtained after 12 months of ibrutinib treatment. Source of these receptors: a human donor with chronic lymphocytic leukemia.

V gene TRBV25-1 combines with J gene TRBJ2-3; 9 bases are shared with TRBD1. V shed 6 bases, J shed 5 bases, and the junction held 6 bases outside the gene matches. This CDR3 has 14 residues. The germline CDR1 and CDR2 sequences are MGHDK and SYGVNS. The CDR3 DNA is TGTGCCAGCAGAGGGACAGGGAGAAGAGATACGCAGTATTTT. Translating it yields CASRGTGRRDTQYF.

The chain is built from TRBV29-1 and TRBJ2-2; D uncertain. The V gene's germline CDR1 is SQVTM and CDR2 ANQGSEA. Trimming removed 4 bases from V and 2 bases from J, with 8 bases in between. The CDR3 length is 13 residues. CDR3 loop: CSVVKGNTGELFF. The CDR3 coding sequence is TGCAGCGTTGTGAAGGGTAACACCGGGGAGCTGTTTTTT.

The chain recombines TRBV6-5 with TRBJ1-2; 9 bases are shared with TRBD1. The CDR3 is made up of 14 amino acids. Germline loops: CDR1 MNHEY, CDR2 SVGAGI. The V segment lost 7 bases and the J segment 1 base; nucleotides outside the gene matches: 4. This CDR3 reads CASKPGQGNYGYTF. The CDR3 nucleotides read TGTGCCAGCAAACCGGGACAGGGTAACTATGGCTACACCTTC.

DNA of the CDR3: TGTGCCAGCAGCTTTCTGCTCACAGATACGCAGTATTTT. As protein: CASSFLLTDTQYF. The chain links TRBV7-3 to TRBJ2-3, with D unclear. CDR1 and CDR2 from the germline V gene are SGHTA and FQGTGA. The CDR3 sequence is 13 residues long. The ends were cut back, 3 bases at V and 2 bases at J, with 6 bases in the middle.

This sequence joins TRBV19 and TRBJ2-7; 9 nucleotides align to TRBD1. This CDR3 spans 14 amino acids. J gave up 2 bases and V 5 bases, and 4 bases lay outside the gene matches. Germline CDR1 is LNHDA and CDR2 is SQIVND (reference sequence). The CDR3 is CASSPGTGTYEQYF. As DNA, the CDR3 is TGTGCCAGTAGTCCCGGGACAGGGACCTACGAGCAGTACTTC.

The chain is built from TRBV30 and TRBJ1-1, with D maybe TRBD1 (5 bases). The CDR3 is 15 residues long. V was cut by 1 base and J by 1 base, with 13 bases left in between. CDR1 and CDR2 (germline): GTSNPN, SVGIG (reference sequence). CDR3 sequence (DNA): TGTGCCTGGAGTGGGGGACGGCTGACGAACACTGAAGCTTTCTTT. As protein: CAWSGGRLTNTEAFF.

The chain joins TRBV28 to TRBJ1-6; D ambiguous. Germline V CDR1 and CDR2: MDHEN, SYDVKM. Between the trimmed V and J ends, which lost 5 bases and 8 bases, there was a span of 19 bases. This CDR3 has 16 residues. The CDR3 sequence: CASSLYGLKGDSPLHF. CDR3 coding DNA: TGTGCCAGCAGTCTATATGGGCTAAAGGGAGATTCACCCCTCCACTTT.

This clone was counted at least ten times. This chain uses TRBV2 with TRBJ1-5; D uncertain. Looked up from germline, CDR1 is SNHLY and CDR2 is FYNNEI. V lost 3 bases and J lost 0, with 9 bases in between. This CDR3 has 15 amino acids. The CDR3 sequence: CASSDAPNSNQPQHF. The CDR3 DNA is TGTGCCAGCAGTGATGCACCTAATAGCAATCAGCCCCAGCATTTT.

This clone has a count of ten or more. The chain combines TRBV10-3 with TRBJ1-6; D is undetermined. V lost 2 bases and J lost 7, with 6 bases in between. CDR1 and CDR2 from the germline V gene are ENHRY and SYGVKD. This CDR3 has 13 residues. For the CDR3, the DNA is TGTGCCATCAGTGAGGCCCCGAATTCACCCCTCCACTTT. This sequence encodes CAISEAPNSPLHF.

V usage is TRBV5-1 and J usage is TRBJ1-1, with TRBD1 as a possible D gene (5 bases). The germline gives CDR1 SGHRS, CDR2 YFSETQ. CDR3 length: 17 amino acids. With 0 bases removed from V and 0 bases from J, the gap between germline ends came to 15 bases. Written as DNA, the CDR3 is TGCGCCAGCAGCTTGGGTGGAGGGGCGGATATGAACACTGAAGCTTTCTTT. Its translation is CASSLGGGADMNTEAFF. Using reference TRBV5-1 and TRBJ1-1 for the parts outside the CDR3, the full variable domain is KAGVTQTPRYLIKTRGQQVTLSCSPISGHRSVSWYQQTPGQGLQFLFEYFSETQRNKGNFPGRFSGRQFSNSRSEMNVSTLELGDSALYLCASSLGGGADMNTEAFFGQGTRLTVV.

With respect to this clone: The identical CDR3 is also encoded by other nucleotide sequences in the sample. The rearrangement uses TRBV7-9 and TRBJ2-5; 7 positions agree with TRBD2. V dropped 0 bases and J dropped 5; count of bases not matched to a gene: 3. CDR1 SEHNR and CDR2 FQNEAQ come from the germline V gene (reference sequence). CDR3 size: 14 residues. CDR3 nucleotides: TGTGCCAGCAGCTTAGCGGGGGGGAAGGAGACCCAGTACTTC. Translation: CASSLAGGKETQYF.